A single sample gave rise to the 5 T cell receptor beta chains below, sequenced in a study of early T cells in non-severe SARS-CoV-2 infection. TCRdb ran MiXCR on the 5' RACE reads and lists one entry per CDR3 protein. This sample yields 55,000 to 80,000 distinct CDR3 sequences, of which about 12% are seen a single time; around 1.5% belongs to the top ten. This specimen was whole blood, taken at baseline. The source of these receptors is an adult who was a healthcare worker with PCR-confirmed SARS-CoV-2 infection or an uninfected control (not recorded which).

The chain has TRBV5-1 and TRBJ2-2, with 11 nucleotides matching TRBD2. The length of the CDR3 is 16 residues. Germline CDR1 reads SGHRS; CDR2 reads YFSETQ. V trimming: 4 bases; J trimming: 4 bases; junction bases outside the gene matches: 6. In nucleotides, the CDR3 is TGCGCCAGCAGCGCCCGACTAGCGGGAATCACCGGGGAGCTGTTTTTT. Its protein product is CASSARLAGITGELFF.

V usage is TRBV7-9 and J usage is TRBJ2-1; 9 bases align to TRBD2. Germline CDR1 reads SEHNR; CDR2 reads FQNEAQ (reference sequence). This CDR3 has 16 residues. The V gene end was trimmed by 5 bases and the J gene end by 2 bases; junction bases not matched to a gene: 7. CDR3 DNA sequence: TGTGCCAGCAGCCCAGAAGCGGGAGGCCCCTACAATGAGCAGTTCTTC. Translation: CASSPEAGGPYNEQFF.

DNA of the CDR3: TGTGCCAGCAGCTCCGGGACAGGGTCGTCCGAACAAGAGACCCAGTACTTC. It specifies CASSSGTGSSEQETQYF. The chain combines TRBV12-3 or TRBV12-4 with TRBJ2-5; 9 bases match TRBD1. With 6 bases clipped from V and 2 bases from J, the junction kept 13 bases outside the gene matches. This CDR3 is built from 17 residues.

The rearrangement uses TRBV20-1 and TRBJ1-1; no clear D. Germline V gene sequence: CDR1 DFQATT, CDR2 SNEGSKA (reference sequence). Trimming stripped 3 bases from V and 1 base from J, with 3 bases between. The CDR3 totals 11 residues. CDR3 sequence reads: CSARGNTEAFF. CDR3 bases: TGCAGTGCTAGGGGGAACACTGAAGCTTTCTTT.

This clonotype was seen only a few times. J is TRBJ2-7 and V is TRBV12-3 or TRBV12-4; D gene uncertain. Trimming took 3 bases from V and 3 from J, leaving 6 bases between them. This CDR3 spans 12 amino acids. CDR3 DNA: TGTGCCAGCAGTTTCGGTAGCTACGAGCAGTACTTC. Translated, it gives CASSFGSYEQYF.